This TCR beta chain was observed in a study of CD8 T cells in Susac syndrome (dated by TCRdb to 2018 to 2020). For context, the study as a whole: Repertoire sequencing was used to test whether CD8+ T cell activation and differentiation in Susac syndrome was antigen driven. The investigation overall reported the following: The number of individuals in the TCR sequencing and HLA analysis was recognized as being relatively small.

Peripheral blood CD8+ and CD4+ T cells from healthy donors, Susac syndrome patients and multiple sclerosis patients were profiled using high-throughput TCR beta sequencing. The multiple sclerosis controls were treatment-naive patients whose relapsing-remitting disease, either stable or active, fulfilled the revised McDonald criteria. Bulk CD8+ and CD4+ T cells were purified by magnetic negative isolation, while CD8+ TEMRA cells were enriched using FACS. Blood was drawn into EDTA tubes, processed within 24 hours, and PBMCs were isolated by density gradient centrifugation. PBMCs intended for TCR sequencing were frozen in liquid nitrogen and were later thawed in a 37 degrees C water bath. Purity of sorted or isolated CD4+, CD8+ and CD8+ TEMRA cells was at least 90%. RNA was extracted using the RNeasy kit, and about 0.45 to 1 microgram was reverse transcribed with random hexamers. The immunoSEQ multiplex PCR assay, which covers 54 Vbeta and 13 Jbeta segments, was used to amplify TCR beta CDR3 regions. PCR amplification bias was corrected by using a synthetic template baseline for primer optimization and computational correction. As for the authors' bioinformatics: Reads were annotated to V, D and J genes per IMGT and analyzed with immunoSEQ Analyzer, keeping only productive sequences. Clonality was computed as one minus Shannon entropy normalized by log2 of the number of productive unique sequences. For each patient and control, public and private clones were evaluated within the 100 most prevalent clones. Clones were defined as Susac-specific if absent from the healthy and MS cohorts, from approximately 1,100 published viral clones and from other ImmuneACCESS disease sequences. TCRdb applied fastp at Q25 and MiXCR to the public reads, then kept only in-frame beta chains. For every CDR3 protein sequence, its rows merge into one entry that carries the most common genes and DNA. The V and J calls were determined by TCRdb, not by the authors. For this sample the table gives 190,000 or so distinct CDR3 sequences, of which around 93% were detected only once. The ten largest make up around 0.08% of the sample.

V is cut by 0 bases and J by 4 bases, and the space between the germline ends is 10 bases. CDR1 SGHNT and CDR2 YYREEE are derived from the germline V gene (reference sequence). The CDR3 has 15 amino acids, counting the end cysteine and phenylalanine. The CDR3 DNA has 45 bases and is translated from base 1. With respect to this clonotype: It lacks a known antigen. Base qualities are not provided; no much larger clone lies one nucleotide away.

The sample consisted of CD4+ T cells from PBMCs. The clonotype was recovered from a human donor with multiple sclerosis. The chain is made from TRBV5-4 and TRBJ2-2; the D segment could be TRBD2, given 6 matching bases. The CDR3 amino acid sequence is: CASSLASDFTGELFF. At the DNA level, the sequence is TGTGCCAGCAGCTTGGCTAGCGATTTCACCGGGGAGCTGTTTTTT.